This entry is about one T cell receptor (beta chain). Its antigen is undetermined. Adults of Caucasian background living in Nashville, Tennessee made up all donors. This entry belongs to a study of shared clonotypes between healthy human individuals. The wider study: Each donor contributed plates that comprised three CD4 naive, three CD4 memory, two CD8 naive and one CD8 memory. Findings and limits, study-wide: Against clonotypes common to all four donors, non-shared ones had lower generation probabilities. Rarefaction indicated that sorted-subset sequencing remained incomplete although depth was large.

V lost 3 bases, J lost 7 bases, and 17 bases stayed unmatched. The CDR3 has 18 residues. Germline lookup yields CDR1 SGDLS and CDR2 YYNGEE. Using immunoSEQ multiplex PCR, the repertoire was profiled, and TCRdb retains in-frame clones only, with some absent. In the table there are some 1,100,000 clones, around 78% of which are singletons. V usage is TRBV9 and J usage is TRBJ2-2; the match to TRBD2 covers 8 bases. This receptor was obtained from a man between 18 and 29 years old in good health. Some clones in this sample may be carry-over from other donors' samples. Sequencing input: memory CD4+ T cells from PBMCs. Specified subset: CD45RA-negative fraction. The CDR3 loop reads CASSAGTRGRRRGGELFF. CDR3 sequence (DNA): TGTGCCAGCAGCGCTGGGACTCGCGGGAGGCGTAGAGGCGGGGAGCTGTTTTTT.